The rows below give T cell receptor beta chains drawn from one sample of a study of monozygotic twins with cystic fibrosis. Sequenced by immunoSEQ multiplex PCR; TCRdb stores in-frame clones only, minus some. Of roughly 32,000 clones listed, 95% to 98% are singletons. Source material: blood. The receptor set was obtained from a girl aged 2 to 9 with cystic fibrosis. Both conserved end residues are part of each CDR3. Each record gives: V gene, D gene, J gene, clone size, CDR3 protein, CDR3 DNA. A D gene is named only where the DNA matches it firmly. Clone size is not always given. Where it is, it says once, few, many or a class for expanded clones.

TRBV10-3,.,TRBJ1-1,.,CAISLRTVNTEAFF,TGTGCCATCAGTCTGAGGACAGTGAACACTGAAGCTTTCTTT
TRBV7-2,TRBD1,TRBJ1-2,.,CASSLVGQADYGYTF,TGTGCCAGCAGCTTAGTGGGACAGGCGGACTATGGCTACACCTTC
TRBV2,.,TRBJ1-2,.,CASSDPGEGGYTF,TGTGCCAGCAGTGATCCAGGGGAGGGCGGCTACACCTTC
TRBV30,.,TRBJ2-1,.,CAWSPGGLNEQFF,TGTGCCTGGAGTCCGGGCGGGTTGAATGAGCAGTTCTTC
TRBV2,.,TRBJ2-7,.,CASSVASTKSYEQYF,TGTGCCAGCAGTGTGGCCAGCACGAAGTCCTACGAGCAGTACTTC
TRBV5-6,.,TRBJ1-1,.,CASSHGGGTEAFF,TGTGCCAGCAGCCACGGAGGGGGCACTGAAGCTTTCTTT
TRBV12-5,TRBD1,TRBJ2-5,.,CASADTGGKETQYF,TGTGCTAGTGCCGATACAGGGGGAAAAGAGACCCAGTACTTC
TRBV19,.,TRBJ2-3,.,CASGLGWATDTQYF,TGTGCCAGTGGCCTTGGTTGGGCTACAGATACGCAGTATTTT
TRBV5-1,.,TRBJ2-7,.,CASSPQRSEQYF,TGCGCCAGCAGCCCACAGAGGAGCGAGCAGTACTTC
TRBV5-1,.,TRBJ1-1,.,CASSHPRGTEAFF,TGCGCCAGCAGCCACCCGCGGGGCACTGAAGCTTTCTTT
TRBV10-1,.,TRBJ2-3,.,CASSDQARGTDTQYF,TGCGCCAGCAGTGATCAGGCGCGAGGGACAGATACGCAGTATTTT
TRBV5-1,.,TRBJ2-5,.,CASSPTIAVLETQYF,TGCGCCAGCAGCCCGACAATAGCGGTTTTGGAGACCCAGTACTTC
TRBV10-3,.,TRBJ1-2,.,CASRTDPTYGYTF,TGTGCCTCCCGGACAGACCCCACCTATGGCTACACCTTC
TRBV27,.,TRBJ1-5,.,CASSSQGIGVNQPQHF,TGTGCCAGCAGTTCGCAGGGAATCGGGGTTAATCAGCCCCAGCATTTT
TRBV25-1,.,TRBJ1-2,few,CASSESAGYGYTF,TGTGCCAGCAGTGAATCTGCAGGTTATGGCTACACCTTC
TRBV5-5,.,TRBJ1-1,.,CASSLAAGAEAFF,TGTGCCAGCAGCTTGGCCGCTGGCGCTGAAGCTTTCTTT
TRBV6-1,TRBD1,TRBJ2-5,.,CASSDRDRVIETQYF,TGTGCCAGCAGTGACCGGGACAGGGTTATTGAGACCCAGTACTTC
TRBV27,.,TRBJ2-2,once,CASSFMVPGELFF,TGTGCCAGCAGTTTCATGGTGCCCGGGGAGCTGTTTTTT
TRBV6-6,TRBD1,TRBJ1-1,.,CASSLRGTGLNTEAFF,TGTGCCAGCAGCCTCCGGGGGACAGGGCTGAACACTGAAGCTTTCTTT
TRBV5-6,TRBD2,TRBJ2-5,.,CASSLYSSGRVETQYF,TGTGCCAGCAGCTTGTACTCTAGCGGGAGGGTAGAGACCCAGTACTTC
TRBV9,.,TRBJ2-2,.,CASSVDDGQTSLTGELFF,TGTGCCAGCAGCGTAGACGATGGACAAACTAGCCTCACCGGGGAGCTGTTTTTT
TRBV2,TRBD2,TRBJ2-1,.,CASREGLAGNSPSGEQFF,TGTGCCAGCAGGGAGGGACTAGCGGGAAACTCCCCAAGCGGTGAGCAGTTCTTC
TRBV2,TRBD1,TRBJ2-2,once,CASRGDRKNTGELFF,TGTGCCAGCAGAGGGGACAGGAAGAACACCGGGGAGCTGTTTTTT
TRBV28,.,TRBJ2-5,.,CASSLSWTEQETQYF,TGTGCCAGCAGCCTAAGCTGGACAGAACAAGAGACCCAGTACTTC
TRBV28,.,TRBJ2-7,.,CASSLWVYEQYF,TGTGCCAGCAGTTTATGGGTTTACGAGCAGTACTTC
TRBV7-9,.,TRBJ2-7,.,CASSLDRTSYEQYF,TGTGCCAGCAGCTTAGATAGGACATCCTACGAGCAGTACTTC
TRBV14,.,TRBJ2-1,.,CASSQDLGLEQFF,TGTGCCAGCAGCCAAGATTTGGGGCTCGAGCAGTTCTTC
TRBV25-1,.,TRBJ1-1,.,CASSEWTLRGTEAFF,TGTGCCAGCAGTGAATGGACACTGAGGGGCACTGAAGCTTTCTTT
TRBV5-1,.,TRBJ2-2,.,CASSSGRDTGELFF,TGCGCCAGCAGCTCGGGCAGGGACACCGGGGAGCTGTTTTTT
TRBV5-1,.,TRBJ2-2,.,CASSLGGSNTGELFF,TGCGCCAGCAGCTTGGGAGGGAGTAACACCGGGGAGCTGTTTTTT
TRBV2,TRBD1,TRBJ1-4,once,CASRHPGQGQNEKLFF,TGTGCCAGCAGACATCCGGGACAGGGACAGAATGAAAAACTGTTTTTT
TRBV21-1,.,TRBJ1-5,.,CASRPSNQPQHF,TGTGCCAGCAGGCCCTCAAACCAGCCCCAGCATTTT
TRBV6-5,.,TRBJ1-1,.,CASRKPGGRGTEAFF,TGTGCCAGCAGGAAGCCCGGGGGGCGGGGGACTGAAGCTTTCTTT
TRBV19,TRBD1,TRBJ1-5,.,CASTTGVNQPQHF,TGTGCCAGTACGACAGGGGTCAATCAGCCCCAGCATTTT
TRBV7-9,.,TRBJ2-3,.,CASSLARGYARTDTQYF,TGTGCCAGCAGCTTAGCTAGGGGGTACGCCCGCACAGATACGCAGTATTTT
TRBV20-1,.,TRBJ2-7,.,CSAGDGYEQYF,TGCAGTGCGGGAGACGGCTACGAGCAGTACTTC
TRBV9,.,TRBJ2-7,once,CASSPGSGVHEQYF,TGTGCCAGCAGCCCAGGATCGGGGGTCCACGAGCAGTACTTC
TRBV25-1,.,TRBJ2-7,.,CASSEQGRYEQYF,TGTGCCAGCAGTGAGCAGGGCAGGTACGAGCAGTACTTC
TRBV18,TRBD2,TRBJ2-1,.,CASSGSSPLAGDNEQFF,TGTGCCAGCTCGGGATCCAGCCCGCTAGCGGGAGACAATGAGCAGTTCTTC
TRBV7-2,.,TRBJ2-1,.,CASSLAGGNEQFF,TGTGCCAGCAGCTTAGCGGGAGGCAATGAGCAGTTCTTC
TRBV27,.,TRBJ1-1,.,CASSARAGEAFF,TGTGCCAGCAGTGCACGTGCAGGGGAAGCTTTCTTT
TRBV9,TRBD1,TRBJ2-1,.,CASSGRTGVDEQFF,TGTGCCAGCAGCGGACGGACAGGGGTAGATGAGCAGTTCTTC
TRBV28,TRBD1,TRBJ1-6,.,CASSLDRGRFRNSPLHF,TGTGCCAGCAGTCTCGACAGGGGGCGATTTCGGAATTCACCCCTCCACTTT
TRBV5-1,.,TRBJ2-3,once,CASSLTSDTQYF,TGCGCCAGCAGCCTAACATCAGATACGCAGTATTTT
TRBV6-1,.,TRBJ1-2,.,CASSTDAYGYTF,TGTGCCAGCAGTACAGATGCCTATGGCTACACCTTC
TRBV12-5,.,TRBJ2-7,.,CASGYTRANTYEQYF,TGTGCTAGTGGTTATACCCGGGCCAACACCTACGAGCAGTACTTC
TRBV11-2,.,TRBJ1-3,.,CASSPARVGSGNTIYF,TGTGCCAGCAGCCCCGCCCGTGTCGGCTCTGGAAACACCATATATTTT
TRBV10-3,.,TRBJ2-5,.,CAIGGLEETQYF,TGTGCCATCGGCGGATTGGAGGAGACCCAGTACTTC
TRBV21-1,.,TRBJ2-7,.,CASMDYEQYF,TGTGCCAGCATGGACTACGAGCAGTACTTC
TRBV29-1,.,TRBJ2-2,.,CSGTVHGELFF,TGCAGCGGGACAGTTCACGGGGAGCTGTTTTTT
TRBV27,TRBD1,TRBJ1-1,.,CASRTRSGTGGTEAFF,TGTGCCAGCAGGACCAGGAGTGGGACAGGGGGAACTGAAGCTTTCTTT
TRBV12-5,.,TRBJ2-2,.,CASGLVVGFLTGELFF,TGTGCTAGTGGTTTGGTGGTAGGGTTTTTGACCGGGGAGCTGTTTTTT
TRBV11-2,.,TRBJ2-7,.,CASSPNGRTETYEQYF,TGTGCCAGCAGCCCCAATGGTCGGACAGAAACCTACGAGCAGTACTTC
TRBV5-1,TRBD1,TRBJ2-1,.,CASSLGGTGGNEQFF,TGCGCCAGCAGCTTGGGAGGGACAGGGGGCAATGAGCAGTTCTTC
TRBV5-3,TRBD2,TRBJ2-2,.,CARSLLGGSPGELFF,TGTGCCAGAAGCTTGTTGGGCGGGAGCCCCGGGGAGCTGTTTTTT
TRBV30,.,TRBJ1-2,.,CAWSPGSNYGYTF,TGTGCCTGGAGTCCAGGAAGTAACTATGGCTACACCTTC